This T cell receptor beta chain was profiled in a study of CD8 T cells in ankylosing spondylitis. Broader study findings: With a CD8+ phenotype, disease-linked clones were relatively rare in peripheral blood. As reported, disease-linked clones showed significant enrichment in matched ankylosing spondylitis synovial fluid. Characteristic, it appeared, of ankylosing spondylitis blood was a TCR beta motif of 7 or 8 highly homologous variants.

This clonotype was seen only a few times. Its antigen is as yet unknown. Quantitative 5'-RACE with molecular barcodes produced the TCR beta libraries. TCRdb ran MiXCR on the 5' RACE reads and lists one entry per CDR3 protein. The table shows about 540,000 distinct CDR3 sequences, with about an eighth occurring only once. The CDR3 totals 15 residues. CDR1 and CDR2 (germline): KGHDR, SFDVKD. The V gene lost 4 bases and the J gene lost 8 bases, with 17 bases spanning the gap. The source is a male donor with ankylosing spondylitis. The chain couples TRBV24-1 to TRBJ1-5, with D perhaps matching TRBD1 (5 bases). Sequencing was carried out using blood, either unsorted or a sorted T cell fraction (not recorded which). CDR3 in DNA: TGTGCCACCAGTGAGACGGGACGCAGAATGGAGCCCCAGCATTTT. Its translation: CATSETGRRMEPQHF.